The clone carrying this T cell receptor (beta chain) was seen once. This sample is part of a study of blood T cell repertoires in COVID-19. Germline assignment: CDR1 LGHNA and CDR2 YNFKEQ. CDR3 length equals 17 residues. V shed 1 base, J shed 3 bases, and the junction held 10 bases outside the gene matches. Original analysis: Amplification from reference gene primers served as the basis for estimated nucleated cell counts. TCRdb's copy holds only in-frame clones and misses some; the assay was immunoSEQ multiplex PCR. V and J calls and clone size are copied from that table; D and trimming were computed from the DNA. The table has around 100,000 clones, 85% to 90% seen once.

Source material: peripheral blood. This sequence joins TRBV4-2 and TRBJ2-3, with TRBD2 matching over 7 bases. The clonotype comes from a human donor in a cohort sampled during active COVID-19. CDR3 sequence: CASSQGPSASGTDTQYF. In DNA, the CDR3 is TGTGCCAGCAGCCAAGGCCCCTCTGCTAGCGGTACAGATACGCAGTATTTT.